A single sample gave rise to the 22 T cell receptor beta chains below, sequenced in a study of blood T cell repertoires in COVID-19 (dated by TCRdb to 2018 to 2020). Preparation of the library involved the immunoSEQ multiplex PCR assay. In TCRdb, the immuneACCESS table is reduced to in-frame sequences with V and J assigned. These tables do not hold every clone; where another copy was compared, an unresolved V gene accounts for under half, and the others remain unexplained. In this sample the table shows 35,000 to 40,000 clones, roughly 80% of which occur a single time. 1.6% of the sample is taken by the ten largest. What was sequenced was peripheral blood. The receptors here all came from a man aged 60-69 years with COVID-19, enrolled during active disease.

This chain joins TRBV7-9 and TRBJ1-1; D not resolved. The ends were cut back, 0 bases at V and 1 base at J, with 3 bases in the middle. Per the germline V gene, CDR1 is SEHNR and CDR2 is FQNEAQ (reference sequence). This CDR3 contains 13 residues. The CDR3 is CASSLARNTEAFF. The DNA of the CDR3 is TGTGCCAGCAGCTTAGCCAGGAACACTGAAGCTTTCTTT. Full variable domain (missing parts from reference TRBV7-9 and TRBJ1-1): DTGVSQNPRHKITKRGQNVTFRCDPISEHNRLYWYRQTLGQGPEFLTYFQNEAQLEKSRLLSDRFSAERPKGSFSTLEIQRTEQGDSAMYLCASSLARNTEAFFGQGTRLTVV.

Only a few counts were recorded for this clone. The J gene is TRBJ1-2, the V gene TRBV7-2; D uncertain. V lost 1 base and J lost 5, with 8 bases in between. From germline, CDR1 is SGHTA and CDR2 FQGNSA. CDR3 length: 13 amino acids. The CDR3 spells CASSLDRMYGYTF. CDR3 DNA sequence: TGTGCCAGCAGCTTAGACAGAATGTATGGCTACACCTTC.

V usage is TRBV6-5 and J usage is TRBJ1-6; D not resolved. V lost 8 bases to trimming and J lost 5 bases, with 10 bases between them. Germline-derived CDR1 and CDR2 are MNHEY and SVGAGI. CDR3 length equals 13 residues. CDR3 DNA: TGTGCCAGCCGGCGGAGGGATAATTCACCCCTCCACTTT. Amino acid sequence: CASRRRDNSPLHF.

This chain links TRBV2 with TRBJ2-7; D perhaps matches TRBD2 (7 bases). The CDR3 is made up of 13 amino acids. Looked up from germline, CDR1 is SNHLY and CDR2 is FYNNEI. The ends were cut back, 7 bases at V and 6 bases at J, with 16 bases in the middle. The CDR3 protein is CASIGQGRAEQYF. The CDR3 bases are TGTGCCAGCATAGGGCAGGGGAGGGCCGAGCAGTACTTC.

The CDR3 bases are TGTGCCAGCAGCCCTCCAGGGGCGTACGAGCAGTACTTC. This codes for CASSPPGAYEQYF. J is TRBJ2-7 and V is TRBV11-3; D might be TRBD1 (6 bases). Trimming cost V 5 bases and J 4 bases, with 12 bases left between them. CDR1 SGHNT and CDR2 YENEEA come from the germline V gene. The CDR3 consists of 13 residues.

The gene calls are TRBV5-6 and TRBJ1-2; a possible D gene is TRBD1 (6 bases). V was shortened by 0 bases and J by 7 bases, with 28 bases between the two germline ends. This CDR3 is built from 19 residues. Per germline, CDR1 SGHDT and CDR2 YYEEEE. CDR3: CASSLAGEFKTGKYFGYTF. CDR3 nucleotide sequence: TGTGCCAGCAGCTTGGCCGGGGAATTCAAAACAGGGAAATACTTTGGCTACACCTTC.

The chain employs TRBV4-3 and TRBJ2-2; weak D call: TRBD1 (5 bases). The CDR3 runs to 14 residues. Trimming cost V 1 base and J 9 bases, with 12 bases left between them. Germline CDR1 reads LGHNA; CDR2 reads YSLEER. The CDR3 reads CASSQAALGRELFF. CDR3 DNA sequence: TGCGCCAGCAGCCAAGCGGCCCTGGGGCGGGAGCTGTTTTTT.

This chain joins TRBV10-3 and TRBJ1-5; possible D gene TRBD1, 6 bases. The CDR3 has 14 residues. The germline CDR1 and CDR2 sequences are ENHRY and SYGVKD. V was shortened by 3 bases and J by 3 bases, with 9 bases between the two germline ends. The CDR3 sequence: CAISDTGPNQPQHF. CDR3 nucleotide sequence: TGTGCCATCAGTGATACAGGGCCCAATCAGCCCCAGCATTTT.

The chain employs TRBV7-9 and TRBJ2-3; perhaps TRBD1 as D (6 bases). Per the germline V gene, CDR1 is SEHNR and CDR2 is FQNEAQ (reference sequence). Trimming stripped 1 base from V and 4 bases from J, with 12 bases between. The CDR3 is 15 amino acids. This CDR3 reads CASSLGQGRADTQYF. In DNA form, the CDR3 reads TGTGCCAGCAGCTTAGGGCAGGGGAGAGCAGATACGCAGTATTTT.

V is TRBV19 and J is TRBJ2-3; 7 bases line up with TRBD2. The V segment lost 0 bases and the J segment 6 bases; nucleotides outside the gene matches: 3. CDR1 LNHDA and CDR2 SQIVND come from the germline V gene (reference sequence). CDR3 length equals 14 residues. In DNA, the CDR3 is TGTGCCAGTAGTATAGAACGGGGAGGGGATACGCAGTATTTT. Translating it yields CASSIERGGDTQYF.

This sequence joins TRBV5-1 and TRBJ1-2, with D possibly matching TRBD1 (6 bases). Germline loops: CDR1 SGHRS, CDR2 YFSETQ. The V gene lost 4 bases and the J gene lost 7 bases, with 11 bases spanning the gap. The CDR3 is 12 amino acids. DNA of the CDR3: TGCGCCAGCAGCCACGGGACACTTGGCTACACCTTC. Amino acid sequence: CASSHGTLGYTF.

This clone was recorded only once. This chain links TRBV9 with TRBJ2-1, with D possibly being TRBD2 (5 bases). This CDR3 comprises 16 residues. Per germline, CDR1 SGDLS and CDR2 YYNGEE. With 4 bases removed from V and 7 bases from J, the gap between germline ends came to 21 bases. DNA of the CDR3: TGTGCCAGCAGCCCCCTGACTACACCTCTGGGGAATGAGCAGTTCTTC. This encodes CASSPLTTPLGNEQFF.

V and J are TRBV25-1 and TRBJ1-1; a weak D match, TRBD1 (5 bases). The germline V gene has CDR1 MGHDK and CDR2 SYGVNS. This CDR3 has 14 residues. Trimming took off 1 base at V and 8 bases at J, with 14 bases between the two ends. This CDR3 reads CASSESIRAGEAFF. The DNA for the CDR3 is TGTGCCAGCAGTGAATCAATTCGGGCAGGGGAAGCTTTCTTT.

This clone was counted between two and nine times. The genes are TRBV5-4 and TRBJ1-6; TRBD1 matches at 7 bases. Trimming removed 1 base from V and 10 bases from J; junction bases left unmatched: 8. Germline V CDR1 and CDR2: SGHNT, YYREEE (reference sequence). The CDR3 loop spans 15 amino acids. The CDR3 protein is CASSLTRRGRSPLHF. CDR3 DNA sequence: TGTGCCAGCAGCTTGACTAGGAGGGGGCGGTCACCCCTCCACTTT.

The V call is TRBV5-4, the J call TRBJ2-1, with D possibly being TRBD2 (5 bases). Germline CDR1 reads SGHNT; CDR2 reads YYREEE (reference sequence). The CDR3 has 15 residues. Trimming took off 5 bases at V and 6 bases at J, with 18 bases between the two ends. DNA of the CDR3: TGTGCCAGCAGGATCTCCCTGCGCGGGCCCAATGAGCAGTTCTTC. Residues: CASRISLRGPNEQFF.

V is TRBV4-1 and J is TRBJ2-3; the match to TRBD2 covers 7 bases. The germline V gene has CDR1 MGHRA and CDR2 YSYEKL. Trimming cost V 2 bases and J 2 bases; bases outside gene matches: 4. The CDR3 covers 15 residues. The CDR3 sequence is CASSQRGLSTDTQYF. DNA of the CDR3: TGCGCCAGCAGCCAAAGGGGACTATCCACAGATACGCAGTATTTT.

The chain employs TRBV4-1 and TRBJ2-4; a possible D gene is TRBD1 (5 bases). Germline-derived CDR1 and CDR2 are MGHRA and YSYEKL. CDR3 size: 15 residues. Between the trimmed V and J ends, which lost 0 bases and 5 bases, there was a span of 11 bases. As DNA, the CDR3 is TGCGCCAGCAGCCAAGATCGAGGCAGGGAAAACATTCAGTACTTC. It codes for CASSQDRGRENIQYF.

The rearrangement links TRBV9 to TRBJ1-3; 10 bases line up with TRBD1. V lost 0 bases, J lost 4 bases, and 7 bases stayed unmatched. The CDR3 has 17 amino acids. CDR1 SGDLS and CDR2 YYNGEE come from the germline V gene. The DNA for the CDR3 is TGTGCCAGCAGCGTAGGTATTGGGACAGGGGAAGGAAACACCATATATTTT. It encodes CASSVGIGTGEGNTIYF.

The chain couples TRBV28 to TRBJ2-7; TRBD2 aligns across 8 bases. Germline values: CDR1 MDHEN, CDR2 SYDVKM. V lost 6 bases and J lost 6; bases outside the gene matches: 16. This CDR3 contains 16 residues. As DNA, the CDR3 is TGTGCCAGCAGCTCCCCCGGGACTAGTTGGATGGGCGAGCAGTACTTC. It is translated as CASSSPGTSWMGEQYF.

The V call is TRBV18, the J call TRBJ1-1, with unresolved D. V was trimmed by 3 bases and J by 0 bases, leaving 11 bases between them. Germline-derived CDR1 and CDR2 are KGHSH and LQKENI. This CDR3 has 15 amino acids. CDR3 coding DNA: TGTGCCAGCTCACCTTCCCAGGCTATGAACACTGAAGCTTTCTTT. This translates into CASSPSQAMNTEAFF.

The chain joins TRBV4-1 to TRBJ1-2, with D unclear. Trimming removed 6 bases at V and 2 bases at J, with 10 bases between. The CDR3 covers 13 residues. Germline V gene data show CDR1 as MGHRA and CDR2 as YSYEKL. CDR3 bases: TGCGCCAGCAGTGACGAGGCAAACTATGGCTACACCTTC. It yields the protein CASSDEANYGYTF.

J is TRBJ2-7 and V is TRBV24-1, with 8 bases identical to TRBD2. Germline assignment: CDR1 KGHDR and CDR2 SFDVKD. The CDR3 has 14 residues. J was trimmed by 3 bases and V by 2 bases; bases with no gene match: 2. The DNA of the CDR3 is TGTGCCACCAGTGATTCCGGGACTAGCTACGAGCAGTACTTC. It translates to CATSDSGTSYEQYF.